This T cell receptor (beta chain) came from a study of blood T cell repertoires in COVID-19. At the level of the study: Sites in the United States, Italy and Spain provided acute and convalescent COVID-19 samples. Sources were T cells, B-cell-depleted T cells, or PBMCs; the material itself was cDNA or gDNA.

CDR1 SQVTM and CDR2 ANQGSEA come from the germline V gene. V was pared by 8 bases and J by 4 bases, with 3 bases of the junction left unmatched. This CDR3 has 12 residues. As handled by the study authors: Amplified reference gene primers provided the basis for estimating nucleated cell counts. Measured with immunoSEQ multiplex PCR; TCRdb has only the in-frame clones, and not every one. The D gene and trimming were derived from the DNA, and the V and J assignments and clone size from that table. The table has 95,000 to 120,000 clones, 85% seen once. The gene calls are TRBV29-1 and TRBJ1-4, with 8 positions matching TRBD1. The TCR sequence derives from a human donor in a cohort sampled during active COVID-19. Sequencing used peripheral blood. CDR3 coding DNA: TGCAGCTACAGGGGGGGTAATGAAAAACTGTTTTTT. Residues: CSYRGGNEKLFF.